This T cell receptor (beta chain) was obtained from a study of blood T cell repertoires in COVID-19. Across the study: Samples of COVID-19 (acute and convalescent) were obtained from the United States, Italy and Spain.

From germline, CDR1 is LGHNA and CDR2 YNFKEQ. Between the trimmed V and J ends, which lost 7 bases and 7 bases, there was a span of 14 bases. This CDR3 region has 14 residues. Source study methods: For nucleated cells, counts were estimated from reference gene primer amplification. Clones were read by immunoSEQ multiplex PCR, and TCRdb kept only the in-frame ones, dropping some. The V and J calls and clone size are taken from that table; D and trimming were inferred from the DNA. The sample has almost 35,000 clones, roughly nine tenths seen once. The receptor's source is a man aged 60-69 years with active or convalescent COVID-19. The genes are TRBV4-2 and TRBJ1-6; D is possibly TRBD1 (5 bases). The source material was peripheral blood. CDR3 sequence: CASTVGVANSPLHF. CDR3 DNA sequence: TGTGCCAGCACCGTAGGGGTTGCCAATTCACCCCTCCACTTT.